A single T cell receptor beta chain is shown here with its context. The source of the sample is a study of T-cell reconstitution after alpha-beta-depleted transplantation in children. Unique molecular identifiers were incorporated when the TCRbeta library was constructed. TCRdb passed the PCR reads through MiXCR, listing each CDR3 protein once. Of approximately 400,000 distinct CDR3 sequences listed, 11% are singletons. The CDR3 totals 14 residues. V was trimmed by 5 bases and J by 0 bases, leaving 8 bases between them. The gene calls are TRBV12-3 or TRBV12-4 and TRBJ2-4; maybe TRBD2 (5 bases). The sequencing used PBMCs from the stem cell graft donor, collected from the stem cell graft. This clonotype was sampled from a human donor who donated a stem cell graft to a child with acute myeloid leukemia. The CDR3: CASSEGIAKNIQYF. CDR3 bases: TGTGCCAGCAGTGAGGGCATAGCCAAAAACATTCAGTACTTC.